The clone carrying this T cell receptor (beta chain) has just a few counts. Its antigen is unknown. The missing CDR3 end, 3 residues past where the read stops, is filled in from the germline J gene. V trimming: 4 bases; J trimming: 6 bases; junction bases outside the gene matches: 3. Germline CDR1 and CDR2: SEHNR and FQNEAQ (reference sequence). The CDR3 totals 14 residues. Repertoires were generated with immunoSEQ multiplex PCR, while TCRdb's copy carries only in-frame clones and drops some. The repertoire shows about 32,000 clones, none seen only once; the top ten take 5% to 7%. The data belong to a study of T cell clonality in common variable immunodeficiency. Regarding the study as a whole: In common variable immunodeficiency, TCR beta chains reportedly carried fewer deletions and N-nucleotide insertions.

This TCR came from a human donor with common variable immunodeficiency. The source material was peripheral blood mononuclear cells. V is TRBV7-9 and J is TRBJ1-2; 12 bases are shared with TRBD1. The sequenced part of the CDR3 DNA is TGTGCCAGCAGCTACGGGACAGGGGGCCATGGC. Its protein is CASSYGTGGHG. In full, the CDR3 reads CASSYGTGGHGYTF.